The 3 T cell receptor beta chains listed next were all sequenced from one sample in a study of blood T cell repertoires in COVID-19. The table came from immunoSEQ multiplex PCR; TCRdb's copy has only in-frame clones and leaves some out. The profile shows roughly 140,000 clones, 88% of them singletons. Sequenced: peripheral blood. These receptors originate from a man between 50 and 59 years old with active or convalescent COVID-19.

Details on this clone: This CDR3 is also generated by other DNA sequences in the sample. This chain uses TRBV29-1 with TRBJ1-5; the D gene is possibly TRBD1 (6 bases). Trimming shortened V by 6 bases and J by 3 bases, and 12 bases separated the two germline ends. The germline gives CDR1 SQVTM, CDR2 ANQGSEA. The CDR3 has 13 amino acids. CDR3 amino acids: CSVTAGVNQPQHF. The CDR3 DNA is TGCAGCGTCACGGCAGGGGTCAATCAGCCCCAGCATTTT. Variable domain in full (rest from reference TRBV29-1 and TRBJ1-5): SAVISQKPSRDICQRGTSLTIQCQVDSQVTMMFWYRQQPGQSLTLIATANQGSEATYESGFVIDKFPISRPNLTFSTLTVSNMSPEDSSIYLCSVTAGVNQPQHFGDGTRLSIL.

V is TRBV9 and J is TRBJ1-5; a weak D match, TRBD1 (6 bases). V was pared by 2 bases and J by 6 bases, with 9 bases between. The CDR3 has 13 residues. CDR1 is SGDLS and CDR2 is YYNGEE in the germline V gene. The CDR3 DNA sequence: TGTGCCAGCAGCGTTGGGGGCGGTCAGCCCCAGCATTTT. Translating it yields CASSVGGGQPQHF.

This clone was recorded a few times. The chain employs TRBV28 and TRBJ1-5; possible D gene TRBD1, 6 bases. This CDR3 is 14 amino acids long. V shed 6 bases and J shed 4 bases, with 13 bases lying between them. Germline V lookup: CDR1 MDHEN, CDR2 SYDVKM. This CDR3 reads CASRIQGSNQPQHF. CDR3 nucleotides: TGTGCCAGCAGAATACAGGGTTCGAATCAGCCCCAGCATTTT. Drawing the rest from reference TRBV28 and TRBJ1-5, the complete variable domain is DVKVTQSSRYLVKRTGEKVFLECVQDMDHENMFWYRQDPGLGLRLIYFSYDVKMKEKGDIPEGYSVSREKKERFSLILESASTNQTSMYLCASRIQGSNQPQHFGDGTRLSIL.